The clone carrying this TCR beta chain rates as medium-sized. These data originate in a study of blood T cell repertoires in COVID-19. Across the study: Material from acute and convalescent COVID-19 was sourced from the United States, Italy and Spain.

V lost 5 bases to trimming and J lost 5 bases; unmatched junction nucleotides: 6. From germline, CDR1 is MNHEY and CDR2 SMNVEV (reference sequence). The CDR3 has 13 residues. TCRdb's table, derived via immunoSEQ multiplex PCR, lists solely in-frame clones and lacks some. The sample has 100,000 to 150,000 clones, approximately 74% seen once. The sequence was obtained from a man of 80 years or more with COVID-19, enrolled during active disease. Input material: peripheral blood. V and J are TRBV27 and TRBJ2-7; the match to TRBD1 covers 7 bases. CDR3 in DNA: TGTGCCAGCAGTCTTACAGGGGACCACGAGCAGTACTTC. It is translated as CASSLTGDHEQYF.